This T cell receptor (beta chain) is from a study of blood T cell repertoires in COVID-19. The CDR3 length is 14 residues. The V and J ends lost 5 bases and 12 bases, in that order; junction bases with no gene match: 13. From germline, CDR1 is MRHNA and CDR2 SNTAGT. Sequencing used immunoSEQ multiplex PCR; TCRdb keeps in-frame clones, though not all of them. This sample has about 320,000 clones, with just under 90% found just once. The sequenced sample was peripheral blood. The rearrangement joins TRBV6-4 to TRBJ1-1; 9 bases are a match to TRBD1. This clonotype originated in a woman aged 25 to 39 with COVID-19, enrolled during active disease. CDR3 DNA: TGTGCCAGCAGTCCTCTTGGGACAGGGATAGCGACTTTCTTT. This encodes CASSPLGTGIATFF.